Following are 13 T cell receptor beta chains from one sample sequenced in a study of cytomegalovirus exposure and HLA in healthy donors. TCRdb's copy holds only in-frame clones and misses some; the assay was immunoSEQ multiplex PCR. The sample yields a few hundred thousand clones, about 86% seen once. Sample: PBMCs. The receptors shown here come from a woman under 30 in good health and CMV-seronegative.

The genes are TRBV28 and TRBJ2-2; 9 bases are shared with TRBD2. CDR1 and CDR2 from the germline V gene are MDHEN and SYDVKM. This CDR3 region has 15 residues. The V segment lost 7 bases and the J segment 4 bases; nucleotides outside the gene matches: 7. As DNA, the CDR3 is TGTGCCAGCAAACCGGGACTAGCCCCCACCGGGGAGCTGTTTTTT. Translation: CASKPGLAPTGELFF.

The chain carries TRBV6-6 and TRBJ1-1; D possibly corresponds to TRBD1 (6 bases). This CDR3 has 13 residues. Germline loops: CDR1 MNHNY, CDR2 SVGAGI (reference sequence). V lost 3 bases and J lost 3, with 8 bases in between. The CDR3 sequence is CASSYPGDTEAFF. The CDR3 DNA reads TGTGCCAGCAGTTATCCAGGGGACACTGAAGCTTTCTTT.

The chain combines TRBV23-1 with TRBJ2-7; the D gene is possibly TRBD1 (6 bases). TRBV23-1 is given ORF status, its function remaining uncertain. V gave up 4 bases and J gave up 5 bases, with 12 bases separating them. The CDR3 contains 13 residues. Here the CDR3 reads CASSRVNRDEQYF. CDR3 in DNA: TGCGCCAGCAGTCGCGTCAACAGGGACGAGCAGTACTTC.

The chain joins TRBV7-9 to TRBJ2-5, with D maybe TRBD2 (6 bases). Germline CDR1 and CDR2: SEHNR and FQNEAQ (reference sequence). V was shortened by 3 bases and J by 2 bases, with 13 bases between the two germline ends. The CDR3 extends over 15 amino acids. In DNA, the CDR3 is TGTGCCAGCAGCTTTTCTGGAGGGAAGCAAGAGACCCAGTACTTC. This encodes CASSFSGGKQETQYF.

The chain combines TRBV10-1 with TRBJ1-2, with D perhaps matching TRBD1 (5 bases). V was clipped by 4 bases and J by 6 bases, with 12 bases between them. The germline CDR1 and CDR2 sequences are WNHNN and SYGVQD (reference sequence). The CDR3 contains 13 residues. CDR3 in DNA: TGCGCCAGCAGTGCAGGGTTTGGAGATGGCTACACCTTC. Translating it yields CASSAGFGDGYTF.

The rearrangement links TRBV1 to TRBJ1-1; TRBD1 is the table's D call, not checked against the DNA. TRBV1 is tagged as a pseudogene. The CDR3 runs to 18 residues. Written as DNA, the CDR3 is TGCACCAGTAGTCCTGGGGACAAGACAGGGGGTTCTGACACTGAAGCTTTCTTT. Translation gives CTSSPGDKTGGSDTEAFF.

The chain's CDR3 is CASSFQGTATEQFF. The CDR3 bases are TGTGCCAGCAGCTTTCAGGGCACAGCAACTGAGCAGTTCTTC. The genes are TRBV7-9 and TRBJ2-1; perhaps TRBD1 as D (5 bases). The CDR3 has 14 residues. Germline-derived CDR1 and CDR2 are SEHNR and FQNEAQ (reference sequence). V lost 3 bases and J 9 bases, leaving 15 bases between the germline ends.

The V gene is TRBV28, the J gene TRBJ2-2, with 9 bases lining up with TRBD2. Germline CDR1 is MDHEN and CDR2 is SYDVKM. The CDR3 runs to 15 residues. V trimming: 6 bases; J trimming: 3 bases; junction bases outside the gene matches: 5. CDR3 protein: CASSLAGVDTGELFF. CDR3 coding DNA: TGTGCCAGCAGCTTAGCGGGAGTCGACACCGGGGAGCTGTTTTTT.

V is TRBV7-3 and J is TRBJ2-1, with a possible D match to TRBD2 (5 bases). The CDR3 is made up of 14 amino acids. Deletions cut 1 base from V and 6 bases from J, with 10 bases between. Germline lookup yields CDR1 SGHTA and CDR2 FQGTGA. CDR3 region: CASSLNPRGNEQFF. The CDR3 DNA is TGTGCCAGCAGCTTAAACCCCCGGGGCAATGAGCAGTTCTTC.

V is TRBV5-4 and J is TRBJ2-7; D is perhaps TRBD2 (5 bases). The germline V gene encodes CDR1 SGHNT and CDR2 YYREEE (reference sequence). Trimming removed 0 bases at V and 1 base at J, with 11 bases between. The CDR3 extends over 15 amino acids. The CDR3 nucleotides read TGTGCCAGCAGCTTGGGCGAGAGGGCTTCCTACGAGCAGTACTTC. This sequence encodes CASSLGERASYEQYF.

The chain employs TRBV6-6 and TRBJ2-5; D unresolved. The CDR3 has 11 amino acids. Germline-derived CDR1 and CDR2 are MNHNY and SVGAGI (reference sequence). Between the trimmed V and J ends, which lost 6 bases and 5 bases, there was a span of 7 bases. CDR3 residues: CASRMEETQYF. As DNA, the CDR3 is TGTGCCAGCAGAATGGAGGAGACCCAGTACTTC.

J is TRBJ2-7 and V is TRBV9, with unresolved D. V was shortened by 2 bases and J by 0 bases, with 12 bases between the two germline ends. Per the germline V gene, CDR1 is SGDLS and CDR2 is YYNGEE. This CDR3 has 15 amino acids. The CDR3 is CASSVDGGFSYEQYF. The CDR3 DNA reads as TGTGCCAGCAGCGTGGATGGCGGCTTCTCCTACGAGCAGTACTTC.

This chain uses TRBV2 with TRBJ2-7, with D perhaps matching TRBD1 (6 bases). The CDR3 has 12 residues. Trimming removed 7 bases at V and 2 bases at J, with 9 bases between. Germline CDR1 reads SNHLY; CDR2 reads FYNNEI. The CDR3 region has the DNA TGTGCCAGCAAGACAGGACCCTACGAGCAGTACTTC. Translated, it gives CASKTGPYEQYF.